The rows below give T cell receptor beta chains drawn from one sample of a study of blood T cells in healthy people across ages. TCRdb reanalysed the 5' RACE reads using MiXCR and keeps one entry per CDR3 protein. The data contain 1.5 million to 1.9 million distinct CDR3 sequences, approximately 43% of them singletons. The specimen sequenced was blood. These receptors were obtained from a woman aged 18-29 years in good health. The conserved cysteine and the conserved F or W are not part of the CDR3 here. Size values are once, few and many counts, or a class for expanded clones, and some rows have none.

clone_size,v_call,cdr3_length,j_call,cdr3_aa
NA,TRBV6-1,13,TRBJ2-7,ATLLRGREGYEQY
NA,TRBV27,13,TRBJ2-3,ASSRALSSTDTQY
NA,TRBV20-1,10,TRBJ2-5,SAEEGNNEQY
NA,TRBV7-2,13,TRBJ1-2,ASSLAGRAPYGYT
NA,TRBV7-3,11,TRBJ2-1,AGSSIGRNEQF
NA,TRBV14,14,TRBJ2-5,ASSQVAGTSVETQY
NA,TRBV27,14,TRBJ2-1,ASSLSGGFSYNEQF
NA,TRBV12-3/TRBV12-4,12,TRBJ2-7,ASSPGDVNYEQY
NA,TRBV27,17,TRBJ2-1,ASSSLRGRRGSSYNEQF
NA,TRBV29-1,12,TRBJ1-2,SAWGQNYNYGYT
NA,TRBV7-6,11,TRBJ2-3,ASTRSNTDTQY
NA,TRBV5-5,12,TRBJ1-2,ASSGTALHYGYT
NA,TRBV20-1,14,TRBJ2-1,SARRLAEGPYNEQF
few,TRBV18,11,TRBJ2-3,ASSPNRRDTQY
NA,TRBV20-1,12,NA,SARRRARDYEQY
NA,TRBV12-5,13,TRBJ2-5,ASGGSRQGHETQY
few,TRBV13,14,TRBJ2-7,ASSLTSGRDPYEQY
few,TRBV6-5,12,TRBJ1-2,ASSYLQGTYGYT
NA,TRBV6-5,14,TRBJ2-5,ASSYGLSRLEETQY
few,TRBV11-1,15,TRBJ2-1,ASSSRTSGSLYNEQF
NA,TRBV25-1,14,TRBJ2-3,ASRGDLWGGTDTQY
few,TRBV7-2,11,TRBJ1-2,ASSLVPGDGYT
few,TRBV3-1,12,TRBJ2-7,ASSPPGLAAEQY
NA,TRBV11-2,13,NA,ASSADGNSYNEQY
NA,TRBV20-1,12,TRBJ2-7,SALTSGSSYEQY
many,TRBV12-3/TRBV12-4,12,TRBJ2-1,ASSPGLADNEQF
NA,TRBV20-1,13,TRBJ2-3,SAPGLMGGTDTQY
NA,TRBV21-1,15,TRBJ2-1,ASSKYRADIRGNEQF